These 14 T cell receptor beta chains came from one sample sequenced in a study of T cell clonotyping in hematopoietic cell transplantation. Using immunoSEQ multiplex PCR, the repertoire was profiled, and TCRdb retains in-frame clones only, with some absent. Altogether about 9,600 clones are present, 70% to 85% being singletons, with the ten largest covering 30% to 40%. Regarding time point: recipient sample about 28 days before transplant, after cytoreduction. The starting material was peripheral blood mononuclear cells, obtained before stem cell transplant. These receptors were obtained from a man aged 55 to 70 with acute myeloid leukemia. Some clones in this sample may be carry-over from other donors' samples.

The V gene is TRBV29-1, the J gene TRBJ1-1; D unclear. The germline V gene encodes CDR1 SQVTM and CDR2 ANQGSEA. The CDR3 spans 13 residues. V was clipped by 7 bases and J by 1 base, with 13 bases between them. The CDR3 loop is CSAYREWNTEAFF. The CDR3 DNA reads TGCAGCGCGTACCGGGAGTGGAACACTGAAGCTTTCTTT.

This clone is categorized as medium-sized. V gene TRBV27 combines with J gene TRBJ2-7; 9 bases are shared with TRBD2. The CDR3 extends over 14 amino acids. CDR1 MNHEY and CDR2 SMNVEV come from the germline V gene (reference sequence). With 4 bases clipped from V and 3 bases from J, the junction kept 4 bases outside the gene matches. The CDR3 here is CASSWIAGVYEQYF. As DNA, the CDR3 is TGTGCCAGCAGTTGGATAGCGGGGGTCTACGAGCAGTACTTC.

In its sample, this clone was seen a few times. The chain joins TRBV4-2 to TRBJ2-1; 10 bases are shared with TRBD2. The germline CDR1 and CDR2 sequences are LGHNA and YNFKEQ. The V and J ends lost 3 bases and 2 bases, in that order; junction bases with no gene match: 4. The CDR3 runs to 16 residues. Written as DNA, the CDR3 is TGTGCCAGCAGCCAGGAACTAGCGGGACCCTACAATGAGCAGTTCTTC. It yields the protein CASSQELAGPYNEQFF.

The rearrangement joins TRBV5-4 to TRBJ2-7, with D possibly being TRBD1 or TRBD2 (5 bases each). Germline assignment: CDR1 SGHNT and CDR2 YYREEE (reference sequence). The CDR3 runs 14 residues. V gave up 0 bases and J gave up 2 bases, with 9 bases separating them. The CDR3 nucleotides read TGTGCCAGCAGCTTGGCCGGGGCAGCCTACGAGCAGTACTTC. It codes for CASSLAGAAYEQYF.

The J gene is TRBJ2-7, the V gene TRBV30, with D tentatively TRBD2 (5 bases). This CDR3 has 14 residues. Between the trimmed V and J ends, which lost 3 bases and 0 bases, there was a span of 12 bases. Germline-derived CDR1 and CDR2 are GTSNPN and SVGIG (reference sequence). The DNA for the CDR3 is TGTGCCTGGAGCGGACCCGAGGGCTCCTACGAGCAGTACTTC. This encodes CAWSGPEGSYEQYF.

V and J are TRBV27 and TRBJ1-4; 7 nucleotides agree with TRBD1. Germline CDR1 and CDR2: MNHEY and SMNVEV (reference sequence). The CDR3 spans 14 residues. V gave up 3 bases and J gave up 4 bases; unmatched junction bases: 2. CDR3 sequence: CASSFGTDNEKLFF. CDR3 coding DNA: TGTGCCAGCAGTTTCGGGACAGATAATGAAAAACTGTTTTTT.

The gene calls are TRBV10-3 and TRBJ2-1; 10 positions match TRBD2. There are 15 residues in the CDR3. Germline loops: CDR1 ENHRY, CDR2 SYGVKD. J gave up 7 bases and V 6 bases, and 9 bases lay outside the gene matches. This CDR3 reads CAISAGTSDENEQFF. CDR3 coding DNA: TGTGCCATCAGCGCCGGGACTAGCGACGAAAATGAGCAGTTCTTC.

The gene calls are TRBV6-1 and TRBJ2-3; 10 positions match TRBD2. The V gene's germline CDR1 is MNHNS and CDR2 SASEGT. V was pared by 4 bases and J by 6 bases, with 10 bases of the junction left unmatched. CDR3 length: 16 residues. Written as DNA, the CDR3 is TGTGCCAGCAGTGCCCTGGCTAGCGGGAGCGGGGATACGCAGTATTTT. It yields the protein CASSALASGSGDTQYF.

This clone was seen a handful of times. Other nucleotide sequences in the sample specify the same CDR3. The chain combines TRBV2 with TRBJ2-2; 7 nucleotides match TRBD1. This CDR3 region has 14 residues. J lost 1 base, V lost 6 bases, and 2 bases had no gene match. Germline CDR1 and CDR2: SNHLY and FYNNEI. The CDR3 DNA sequence: TGTGCCAGCAGGGGGACAGTGAACACCGGGGAGCTGTTTTTT. Amino acid sequence: CASRGTVNTGELFF.

This clone was recorded once. The rearrangement uses TRBV4-2 and TRBJ2-1; 7 bases align to TRBD2. Germline V gene data show CDR1 as LGHNA and CDR2 as YNFKEQ. The CDR3 is 15 residues long. V lost 3 bases to trimming and J lost 2 bases; unmatched junction nucleotides: 4. This chain's CDR3 is CASSQYGGTYNEQFF. The CDR3 DNA reads as TGTGCCAGCAGCCAGTACGGGGGGACCTACAATGAGCAGTTCTTC.

The J gene is TRBJ1-2, the V gene TRBV2; TRBD1 matches at 7 bases. This CDR3 region has 13 residues. The V gene's germline CDR1 is SNHLY and CDR2 FYNNEI. The junction had 7 bases not matched to a gene; V was cut back by 11 bases and J by 1 base. The CDR3 here is CAEQGVGNYGYTF. The CDR3 DNA reads as TGTGCCGAGCAGGGGGTCGGTAACTATGGCTACACCTTC.

This clone showed up just a few times. The V gene is TRBV5-1, the J gene TRBJ1-3; D is ambiguous. This CDR3 is 15 amino acids long. V lost 0 bases and J 4 bases, leaving 11 bases between the germline ends. Germline V CDR1 and CDR2: SGHRS, YFSETQ. The CDR3 DNA reads TGCGCCAGCAGCTTGGATCACAGTATCGGAAACACCATATATTTT. It yields the protein CASSLDHSIGNTIYF.

The rearrangement joins TRBV6-1 to TRBJ2-1; D possibly uses TRBD1 or TRBD2 (6 bases each). The germline V and J ends were trimmed by 2 bases and 9 bases, with 14 bases remaining between them. Germline CDR1 reads MNHNS; CDR2 reads SASEGT. This CDR3 comprises 14 residues. For the CDR3, the DNA is TGTGCCAGCAGTGAAAGTTGGGGGGCGCGTGAGCAGTTCTTC. This translates into CASSESWGAREQFF.

This sequence joins TRBV9 and TRBJ2-7; 10 positions agree with TRBD2. The CDR3 is 15 amino acids. Trimming at V came to 0 bases and at J to 4 bases, leaving 4 bases not matched to a gene. Germline-derived CDR1 and CDR2 are SGDLS and YYNGEE. DNA for the CDR3: TGTGCCAGCAGCGTAGCAGGGGGACTAGCGTACGAGCAGTACTTC. Its protein product is CASSVAGGLAYEQYF.